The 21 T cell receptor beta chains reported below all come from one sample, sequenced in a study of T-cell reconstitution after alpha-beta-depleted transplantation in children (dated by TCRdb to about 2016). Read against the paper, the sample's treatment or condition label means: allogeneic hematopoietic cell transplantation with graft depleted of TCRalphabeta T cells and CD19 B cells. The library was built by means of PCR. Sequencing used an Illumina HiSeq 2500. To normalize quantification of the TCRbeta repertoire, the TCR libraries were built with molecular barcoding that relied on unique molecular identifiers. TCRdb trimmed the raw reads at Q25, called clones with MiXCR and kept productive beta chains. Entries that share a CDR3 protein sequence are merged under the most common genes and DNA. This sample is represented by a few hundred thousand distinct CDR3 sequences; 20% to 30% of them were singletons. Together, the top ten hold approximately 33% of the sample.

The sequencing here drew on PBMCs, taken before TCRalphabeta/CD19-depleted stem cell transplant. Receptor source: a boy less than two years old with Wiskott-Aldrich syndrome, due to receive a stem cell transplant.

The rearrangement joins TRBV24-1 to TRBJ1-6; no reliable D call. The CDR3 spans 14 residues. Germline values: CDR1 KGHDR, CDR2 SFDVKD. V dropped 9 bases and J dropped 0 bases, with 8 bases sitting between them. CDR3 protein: CATSESSYNSPLHF. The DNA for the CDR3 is TGTGCCACCTCGGAGAGCTCCTATAATTCACCCCTCCACTTT.

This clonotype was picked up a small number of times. CDR3: CASSFRGLGAGGTDTQYF. In nucleotides, the CDR3 is TGTGCCAGCAGCTTCCGGGGATTGGGGGCGGGGGGCACAGATACGCAGTATTTT. The chain combines TRBV5-6 with TRBJ2-3, with D tentatively TRBD2 (7 bases). V dropped 2 bases and J dropped 1 base, with 20 bases sitting between them. The CDR3 has 18 amino acids. Germline values: CDR1 SGHDT, CDR2 YYEEEE.

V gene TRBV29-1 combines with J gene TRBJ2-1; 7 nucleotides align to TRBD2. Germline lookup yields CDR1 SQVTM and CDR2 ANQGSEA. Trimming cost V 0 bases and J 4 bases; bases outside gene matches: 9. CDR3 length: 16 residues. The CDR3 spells CSVEDMSPGLYNEQFF. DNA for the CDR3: TGCAGCGTTGAAGATATGTCCCCGGGACTATACAATGAGCAGTTCTTC.

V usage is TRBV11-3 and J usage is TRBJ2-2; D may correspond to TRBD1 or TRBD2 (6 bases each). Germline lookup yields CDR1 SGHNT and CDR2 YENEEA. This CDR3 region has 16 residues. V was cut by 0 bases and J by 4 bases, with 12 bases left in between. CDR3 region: CASSLDGGQITGELFF. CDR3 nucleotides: TGTGCCAGCAGCTTAGATGGGGGGCAGATCACCGGGGAGCTGTTTTTT.

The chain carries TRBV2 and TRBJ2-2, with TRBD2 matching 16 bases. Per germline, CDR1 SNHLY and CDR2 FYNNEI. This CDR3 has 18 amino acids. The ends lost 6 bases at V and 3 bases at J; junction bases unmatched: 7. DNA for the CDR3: TGTGCCAGCAGGATGGGACTAGCGGGAGGGCCCCACACCGGGGAGCTGTTTTTT. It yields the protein CASRMGLAGGPHTGELFF.

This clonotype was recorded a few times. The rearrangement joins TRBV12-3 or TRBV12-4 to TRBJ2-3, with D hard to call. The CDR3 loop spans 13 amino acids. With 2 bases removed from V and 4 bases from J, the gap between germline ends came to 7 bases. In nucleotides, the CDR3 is TGTGCCAGCAGTTTACCACACTCAGATACGCAGTATTTT. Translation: CASSLPHSDTQYF.

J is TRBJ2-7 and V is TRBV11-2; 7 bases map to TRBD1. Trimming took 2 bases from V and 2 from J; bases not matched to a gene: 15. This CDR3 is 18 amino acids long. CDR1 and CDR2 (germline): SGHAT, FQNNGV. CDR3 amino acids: CASSLYGTGASSAYEQYF. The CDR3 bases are TGTGCCAGCAGCTTATACGGAACAGGGGCCTCATCAGCCTACGAGCAGTACTTC.

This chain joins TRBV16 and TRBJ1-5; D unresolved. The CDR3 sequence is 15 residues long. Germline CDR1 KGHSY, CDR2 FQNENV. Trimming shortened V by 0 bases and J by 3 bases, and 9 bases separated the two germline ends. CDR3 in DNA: TGTGCCAGCAGCCAATCGGGGTTGGCCAATCAGCCCCAGCATTTT. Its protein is CASSQSGLANQPQHF.

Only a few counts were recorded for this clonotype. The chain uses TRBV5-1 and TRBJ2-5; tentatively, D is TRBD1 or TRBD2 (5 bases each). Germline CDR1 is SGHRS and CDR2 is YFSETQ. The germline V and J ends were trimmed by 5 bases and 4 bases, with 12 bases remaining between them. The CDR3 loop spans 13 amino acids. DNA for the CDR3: TGCGCCAGCAGGGTAAGGGACCGAGAGACCCAGTACTTC. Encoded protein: CASRVRDRETQYF.

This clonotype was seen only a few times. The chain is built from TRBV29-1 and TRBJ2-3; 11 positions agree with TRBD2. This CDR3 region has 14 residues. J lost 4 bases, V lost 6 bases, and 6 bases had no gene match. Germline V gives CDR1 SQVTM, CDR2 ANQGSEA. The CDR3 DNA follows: TGCAGCGTAGCTCTAGCGGGAGGTTCAGATACGCAGTATTTT. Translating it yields CSVALAGGSDTQYF.

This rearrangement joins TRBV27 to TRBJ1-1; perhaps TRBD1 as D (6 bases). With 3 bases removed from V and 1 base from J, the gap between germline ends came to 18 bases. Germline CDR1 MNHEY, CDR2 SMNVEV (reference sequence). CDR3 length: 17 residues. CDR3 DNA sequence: TGTGCCAGCAGTTTTCGTAGCAGGGGAAAGGGGAACACTGAAGCTTTCTTT. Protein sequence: CASSFRSRGKGNTEAFF.

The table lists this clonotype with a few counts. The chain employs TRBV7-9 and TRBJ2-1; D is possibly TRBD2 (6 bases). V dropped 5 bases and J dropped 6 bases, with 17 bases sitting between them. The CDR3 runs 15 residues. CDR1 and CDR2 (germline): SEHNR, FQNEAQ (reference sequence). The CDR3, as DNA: TGTGCCAGCAGCCCCTCGGGAGTGAGGGCCAATGAGCAGTTCTTC. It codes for CASSPSGVRANEQFF. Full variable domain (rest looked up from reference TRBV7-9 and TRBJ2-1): DTGVSQNPRHKITKRGQNVTFRCDPISEHNRLYWYRQTLGQGPEFLTYFQNEAQLEKSRLLSDRFSAERPKGSFSTLEIQRTEQGDSAMYLCASSPSGVRANEQFFGPGTRLTVL.

Here the CDR3 reads CSAPASSADIEQFF. CDR3 DNA: TGCAGTGCCCCAGCAAGTAGCGCTGACATTGAGCAGTTCTTC. The rearrangement joins TRBV20-1 to TRBJ2-1, with D perhaps TRBD2 (5 bases). The V gene lost 6 bases and the J gene lost 9 bases, with 21 bases spanning the gap. Germline assignment: CDR1 DFQATT and CDR2 SNEGSKA (reference sequence). This CDR3 has 14 amino acids.

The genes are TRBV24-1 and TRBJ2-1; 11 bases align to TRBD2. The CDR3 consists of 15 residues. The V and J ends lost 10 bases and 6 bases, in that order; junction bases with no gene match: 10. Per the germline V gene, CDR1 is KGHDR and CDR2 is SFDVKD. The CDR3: CATATTSGKLNEQFF. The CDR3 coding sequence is TGTGCCACGGCCACGACTAGCGGGAAGCTCAATGAGCAGTTCTTC.

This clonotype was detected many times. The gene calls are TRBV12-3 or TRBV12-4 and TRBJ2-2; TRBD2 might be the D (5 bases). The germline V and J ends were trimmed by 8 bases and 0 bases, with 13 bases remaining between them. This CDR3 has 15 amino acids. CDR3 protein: CASGLLVSNTGELFF. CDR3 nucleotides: TGTGCCAGCGGATTACTAGTTTCGAACACCGGGGAGCTGTTTTTT.

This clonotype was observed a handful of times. The CDR3 coding sequence is TGTGCCAGCAGCTCGACTAGCGGGAGAGGTGTTACGCAGTATTTT. Its translation is CASSSTSGRGVTQYF. The V and J genes are TRBV7-3 and TRBJ2-3; 12 bases align to TRBD2. The germline CDR1 and CDR2 sequences are SGHTA and FQGTGA. The CDR3 is 15 amino acids. Trimming at V came to 4 bases and at J to 8 bases, leaving 7 bases not matched to a gene.

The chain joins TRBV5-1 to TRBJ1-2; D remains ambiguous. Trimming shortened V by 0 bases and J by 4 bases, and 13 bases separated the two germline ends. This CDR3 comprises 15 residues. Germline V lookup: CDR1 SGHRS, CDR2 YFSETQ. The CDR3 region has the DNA TGCGCCAGCAGCTTGGAAGGAGGCATCGGCTATGGCTACACCTTC. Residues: CASSLEGGIGYGYTF.

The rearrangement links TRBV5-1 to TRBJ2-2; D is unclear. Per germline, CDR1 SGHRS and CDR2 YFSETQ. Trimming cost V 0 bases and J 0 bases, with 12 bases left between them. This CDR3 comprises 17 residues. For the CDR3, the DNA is TGCGCCAGCAGCTTGGGGGCCAGGCTCGCGAACACCGGGGAGCTGTTTTTT. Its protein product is CASSLGARLANTGELFF.

CDR3 sequence: CASSLDVGGQYEQYF. DNA of the CDR3: TGTGCCAGCAGCTTAGACGTGGGAGGGCAGTACGAGCAGTACTTC. This chain connects TRBV7-2 to TRBJ2-7; 7 positions agree with TRBD2. With V trimmed by 1 base and J by 4 bases, 7 bases remained unmatched. The V gene's germline CDR1 is SGHTA and CDR2 FQGNSA. The CDR3 is 15 amino acids.

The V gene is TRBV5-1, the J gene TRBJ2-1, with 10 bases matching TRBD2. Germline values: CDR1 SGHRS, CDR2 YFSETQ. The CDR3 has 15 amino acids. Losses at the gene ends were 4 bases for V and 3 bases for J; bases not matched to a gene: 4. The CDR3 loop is CASSLEREGYNEQFF. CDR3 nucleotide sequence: TGCGCCAGCAGCCTCGAGCGGGAGGGCTACAATGAGCAGTTCTTC.

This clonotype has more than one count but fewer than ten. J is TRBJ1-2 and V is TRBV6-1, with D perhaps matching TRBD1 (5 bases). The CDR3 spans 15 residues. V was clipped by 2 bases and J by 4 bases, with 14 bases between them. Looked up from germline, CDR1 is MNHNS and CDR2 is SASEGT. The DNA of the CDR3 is TGTGCCAGCAGTGAATTCCGGGGGTTCGGCTATGGCTACACCTTC. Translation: CASSEFRGFGYGYTF.